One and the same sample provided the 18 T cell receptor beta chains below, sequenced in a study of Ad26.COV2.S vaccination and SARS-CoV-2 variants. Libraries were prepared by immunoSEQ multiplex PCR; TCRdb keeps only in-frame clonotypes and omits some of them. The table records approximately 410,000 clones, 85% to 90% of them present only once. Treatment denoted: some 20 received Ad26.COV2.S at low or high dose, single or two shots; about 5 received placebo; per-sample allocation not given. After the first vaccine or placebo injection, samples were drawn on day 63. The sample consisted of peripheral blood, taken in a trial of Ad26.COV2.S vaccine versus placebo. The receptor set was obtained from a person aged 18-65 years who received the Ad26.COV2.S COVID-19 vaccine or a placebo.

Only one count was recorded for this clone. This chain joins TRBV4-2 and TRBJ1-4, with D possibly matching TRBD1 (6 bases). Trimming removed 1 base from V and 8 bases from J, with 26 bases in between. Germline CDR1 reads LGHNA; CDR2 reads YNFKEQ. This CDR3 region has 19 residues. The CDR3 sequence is CASSQGGGATQGIKEKLFF. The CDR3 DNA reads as TGTGCCAGCAGCCAAGGGGGTGGGGCTACTCAGGGGATTAAAGAAAAACTGTTTTTT.

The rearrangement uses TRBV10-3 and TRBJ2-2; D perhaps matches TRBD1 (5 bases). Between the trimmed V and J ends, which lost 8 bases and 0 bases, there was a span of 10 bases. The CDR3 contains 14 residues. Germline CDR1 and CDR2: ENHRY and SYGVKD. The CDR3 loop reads CAIPAQANTGELFF. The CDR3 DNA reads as TGTGCCATCCCTGCACAGGCGAACACCGGGGAGCTGTTTTTT.

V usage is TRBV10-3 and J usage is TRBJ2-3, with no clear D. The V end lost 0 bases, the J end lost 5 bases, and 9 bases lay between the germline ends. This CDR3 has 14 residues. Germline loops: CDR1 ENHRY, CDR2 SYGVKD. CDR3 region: CAISESTGGDTQYF. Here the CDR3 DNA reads TGTGCCATCAGTGAGTCGACGGGTGGAGATACGCAGTATTTT.

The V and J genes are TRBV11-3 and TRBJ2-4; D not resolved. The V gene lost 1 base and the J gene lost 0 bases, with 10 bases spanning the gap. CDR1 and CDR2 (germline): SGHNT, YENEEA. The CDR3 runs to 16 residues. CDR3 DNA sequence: TGTGCCAGCAGCTTAGGGGCCAGTTCAGCCAAAAACATTCAGTACTTC. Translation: CASSLGASSAKNIQYF.

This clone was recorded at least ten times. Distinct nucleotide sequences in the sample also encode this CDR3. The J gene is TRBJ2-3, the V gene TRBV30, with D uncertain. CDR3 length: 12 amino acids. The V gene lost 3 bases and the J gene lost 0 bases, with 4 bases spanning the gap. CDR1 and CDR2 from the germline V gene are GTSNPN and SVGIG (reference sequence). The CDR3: CAWSGSTDTQYF. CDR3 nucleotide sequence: TGTGCCTGGAGCGGGAGCACAGATACGCAGTATTTT.

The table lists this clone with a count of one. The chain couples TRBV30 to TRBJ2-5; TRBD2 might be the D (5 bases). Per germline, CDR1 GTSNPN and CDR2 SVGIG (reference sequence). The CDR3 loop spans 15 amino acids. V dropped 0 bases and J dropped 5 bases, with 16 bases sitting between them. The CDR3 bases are TGTGCCTGGAGTGTACGAGGGCGTTTGGGGGAGACCCAGTACTTC. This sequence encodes CAWSVRGRLGETQYF.

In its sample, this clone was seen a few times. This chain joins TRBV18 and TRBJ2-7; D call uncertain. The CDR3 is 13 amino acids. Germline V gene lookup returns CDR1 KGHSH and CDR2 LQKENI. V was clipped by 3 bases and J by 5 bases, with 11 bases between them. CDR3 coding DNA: TGTGCCAGCTCACCTGTCCCAGGTAACGAGCAGTACTTC. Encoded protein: CASSPVPGNEQYF.

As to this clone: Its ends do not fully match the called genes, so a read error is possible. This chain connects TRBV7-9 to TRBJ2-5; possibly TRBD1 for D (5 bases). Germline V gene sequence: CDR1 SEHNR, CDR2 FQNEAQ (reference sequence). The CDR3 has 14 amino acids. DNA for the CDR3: TGTGCCACGGCGCCAGGGAACAACCAAGGGACCCAGTACTTC. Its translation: CATAPGNNQGTQYF.

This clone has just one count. The CDR3: CASSVDSRGSYNEQFF. CDR3 nucleotides: TGTGCCAGCAGCGTAGATAGCCGTGGCTCCTACAATGAGCAGTTCTTC. This sequence joins TRBV9 and TRBJ2-1; D remains ambiguous. CDR1 is SGDLS and CDR2 is YYNGEE in the germline V gene. V was pared by 0 bases and J by 0 bases, with 10 bases between. The CDR3 is made up of 16 amino acids.

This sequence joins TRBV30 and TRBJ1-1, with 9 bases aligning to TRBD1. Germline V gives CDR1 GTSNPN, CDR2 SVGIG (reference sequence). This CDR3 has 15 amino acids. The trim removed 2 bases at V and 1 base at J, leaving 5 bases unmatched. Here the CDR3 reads CAWSPGTGWNTEAFF. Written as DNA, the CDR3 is TGTGCCTGGAGTCCCGGGACAGGGTGGAACACTGAAGCTTTCTTT.

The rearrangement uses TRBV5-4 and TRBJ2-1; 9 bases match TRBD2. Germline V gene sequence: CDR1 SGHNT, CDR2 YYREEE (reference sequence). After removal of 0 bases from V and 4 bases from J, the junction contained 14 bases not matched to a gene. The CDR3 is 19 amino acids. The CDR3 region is CASSLAVTIGGGVYNEQFF. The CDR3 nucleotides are TGTGCCAGCAGCTTGGCGGTTACCATCGGCGGGGGGGTATACAATGAGCAGTTCTTC. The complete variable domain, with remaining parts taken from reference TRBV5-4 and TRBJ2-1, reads ETGVTQSPTHLIKTRGQQVTLRCSSQSGHNTVSWYQQALGQGPQFIFQYYREEENGRGNFPPRFSGLQFPNYSSELNVNALELDDSALYLCASSLAVTIGGGVYNEQFFGPGTRLTVL.

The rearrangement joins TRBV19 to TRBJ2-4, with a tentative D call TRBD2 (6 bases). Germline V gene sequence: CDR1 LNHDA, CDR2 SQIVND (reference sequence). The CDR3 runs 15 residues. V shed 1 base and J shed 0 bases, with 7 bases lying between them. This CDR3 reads CASSIGGAAKNIQYF. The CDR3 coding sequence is TGTGCCAGTAGTATAGGCGGGGCAGCCAAAAACATTCAGTACTTC.

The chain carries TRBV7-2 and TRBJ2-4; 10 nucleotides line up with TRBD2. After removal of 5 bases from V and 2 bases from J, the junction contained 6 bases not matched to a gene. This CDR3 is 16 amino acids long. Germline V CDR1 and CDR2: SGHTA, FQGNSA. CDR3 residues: CASSPPSGGTKNIQYF. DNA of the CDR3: TGTGCCAGCAGCCCTCCTAGCGGGGGAACCAAAAACATTCAGTACTTC.

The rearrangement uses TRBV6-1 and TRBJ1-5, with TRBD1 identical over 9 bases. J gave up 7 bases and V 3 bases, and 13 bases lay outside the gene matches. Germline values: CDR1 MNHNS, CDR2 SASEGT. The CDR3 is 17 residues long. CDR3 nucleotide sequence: TGTGCCAGCAGTGAGGGGAGGGGACAGGGACCGAACCAGCCCCAGCATTTT. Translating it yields CASSEGRGQGPNQPQHF.

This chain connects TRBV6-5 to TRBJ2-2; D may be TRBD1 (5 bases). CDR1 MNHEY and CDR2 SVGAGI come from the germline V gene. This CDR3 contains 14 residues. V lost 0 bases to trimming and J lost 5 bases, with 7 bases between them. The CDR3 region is CASSYSGDTGELFF. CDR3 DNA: TGTGCCAGCAGTTACTCAGGGGATACCGGGGAGCTGTTTTTT.

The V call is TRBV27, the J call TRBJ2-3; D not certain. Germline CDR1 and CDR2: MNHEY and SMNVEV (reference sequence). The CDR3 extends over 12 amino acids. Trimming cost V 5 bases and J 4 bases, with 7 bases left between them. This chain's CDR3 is CASSQTPDTQYF. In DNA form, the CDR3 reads TGTGCCAGCAGTCAGACCCCAGATACGCAGTATTTT.

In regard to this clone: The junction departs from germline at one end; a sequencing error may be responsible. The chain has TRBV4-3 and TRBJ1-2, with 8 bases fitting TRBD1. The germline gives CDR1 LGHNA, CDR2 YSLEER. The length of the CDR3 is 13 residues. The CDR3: CASSQVYRTGLSF. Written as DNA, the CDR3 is TGCGCCAGCAGCCAAGTTTATCGGACAGGGTTGTCCTTC.

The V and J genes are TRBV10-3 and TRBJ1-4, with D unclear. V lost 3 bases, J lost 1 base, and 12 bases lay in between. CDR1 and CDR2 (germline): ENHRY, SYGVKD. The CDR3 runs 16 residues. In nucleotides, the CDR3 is TGTGCCATCAGTGACAAGGGAGTAGGAACTAATGAAAAACTGTTTTTT. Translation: CAISDKGVGTNEKLFF.